The entry that follows covers one TCR beta chain sequence. The target antigen is unknown. The data originate from a study of cytomegalovirus exposure and HLA in healthy donors. As for the study in general: The 120 million or so unique TCR beta sequences, from about 179 million T cells, were found by an earlier analysis. Points from the study as a whole: In presence/absence analyses, roughly uniform sequencing depth across donors was assumed.

In germline, CDR1 is SGHRS, CDR2 YFSETQ. V lost 2 bases and J 4 bases, leaving 9 bases between the germline ends. This CDR3 contains 14 residues. 13 Jbeta primers and 60 Vbeta primers were used for the PCR. Some clones are missing from TCRdb's copy, which holds only in-frame ones; the method was immunoSEQ multiplex PCR. Its table records around 39,000 clones. The source of this sequence is a male donor in good health and CMV-seronegative. Sequenced material: PBMCs. This sequence joins TRBV5-1 and TRBJ2-2; D perhaps matches TRBD1 (6 bases). CDR3 sequence (DNA): TGCGCCAGCAGCTTAGACAGGATCACCGGGGAGCTGTTTTTT. This translates into CASSLDRITGELFF.